One TCR beta chain is described in this entry. Its recognized antigen is unknown. Qualities for individual bases were not recorded, and no much larger clone is one base off. The data derive from a study of CD8 T cells in ankylosing spondylitis (dated by TCRdb to 2015 to 2018). Background on the whole study: T cell receptor beta repertoires were profiled in healthy donors and ankylosing spondylitis patients so that disease-linked TCR variants could be found. The full study cohort comprised 25 or so ankylosing spondylitis patients and approximately 100 healthy donors. Peripheral blood was sampled, and synovial fluid was also collected from ankylosing spondylitis patients. The paper's findings and limits, for the study overall: Some motif variants were previously reported in synovial fluid and blood of reactive arthritis patients, suggesting common disease-initiation mechanisms. The disease-linked clones showed a CD8+ phenotype and occurred at relatively low frequencies in peripheral blood. Blood from ankylosing spondylitis patients appeared to be characterized by a TCR beta motif made up of under ten highly homologous amino acid variants. The disease-linked clones were reported as significantly enriched in matched synovial fluid samples from ankylosing spondylitis patients.

These reads were obtained on an Illumina HiSeq 2500. Quantitative 5'-RACE with molecular barcodes was used to prepare TCR beta libraries. The authors processed their data as follows. A new computational method, built on a probabilistic model of VDJ rearrangement, was used to identify disease-linked TCR variants. TCRdb trimmed the raw reads at Q25, called clones with MiXCR and kept productive beta chains. CDR3 protein sequences are deduplicated, and each keeps its most common genes and DNA. The V and J calls come from TCRdb's annotation, not from the publication. The sample data list approximately 100,000 distinct CDR3 sequences, and 24% of these were observed just once. The ten top clones hold 9% to 15% of the sample. From the germline V gene (reference sequence), CDR1 is DFQATT and CDR2 is SNEGSKA. From its cysteine to its phenylalanine, the CDR3 spans 11 amino acids. The only DNA kept is the CDR3, 33 bases in frame from the first base. V loses 2 bases, J loses 9 bases, and the germline ends lie 8 bases apart.

For each ankylosing spondylitis patient, the synovial fluid sample was matched to a blood sample from that same patient. This receptor was identified in a male donor with ankylosing spondylitis. Sequencing was performed on synovial fluid, either unsorted or a sorted T cell fraction (not recorded which). The chain is assembled from TRBV20-1 and TRBJ2-1; no D segment can be confidently identified. The CDR3 region has the sequence CSARKAIEQFF. The DNA sequence reads TGCAGTGCTAGAAAAGCGATTGAGCAGTTCTTC.